Listed here is a single TCR beta chain. The antigen remains undetermined. Within the sample, other DNA sequences also encode this same CDR3. These data belong to a study of shared clonotypes between healthy human individuals. Study summary: The cohort comprised a couple of women and a few men. Their ages spanned 18 to 49 years.

General study points: Although depth was large, rarefaction showed that sequencing of the sorted subsets was incomplete.

V was pared by 0 bases and J by 3 bases, with 8 bases between. The CDR3 length is 14 residues. Germline V CDR1 and CDR2: MNHEY, SVGAGI. Source study methods: Filtering differed for immunoSEQ, which gave only junction sequences without quality scores. The protocol was immunoSEQ multiplex PCR, while the TCRdb copy is restricted to in-frame clones and leaves out a portion. Clone size and V and J calls were adopted from that table, with D and trimming inferred from the DNA. Of under 1,100,000 clones in the sample, 75% to 80% were seen once. The chain carries TRBV6-5 and TRBJ2-5; tentatively, D is TRBD1 (6 bases). This TCR came from a man between 18 and 35 years old in good health. Some clones in this sample may be carry-over from other donors' samples. The sequenced sample was memory CD4+ T cells from PBMCs. Subset here: CD45RA-negative fraction. Written as DNA, the CDR3 is TGTGCCAGCAGTTACTCGAGGGGGAAAGAGACCCAGTACTTC. Its protein product is CASSYSRGKETQYF.